Shown below are 18 T cell receptor beta chains from a single sample sequenced in a study of T-cell memory formation after mild COVID-19. One entry per CDR3 protein results from TCRdb running MiXCR on the 5' RACE reads. The table records 150,000 to 200,000 distinct CDR3 sequences, roughly 14% of them present only once. The sample was PBMCs or a T cell subset sorted from them (not recorded which). The source of these receptors is an adult woman who had mild COVID-19 (a few samples of this study predate the infection). Cell type and time point are not known.

This clonotype was seen a single time. The rearrangement joins TRBV15 to TRBJ2-1, with D unclear. Trimming shortened V by 4 bases and J by 6 bases, and 10 bases separated the two germline ends. The CDR3 totals 13 residues. The germline gives CDR1 LNHNV, CDR2 YYDKDF (reference sequence). CDR3 residues: CATSTGRLNEQFF. The CDR3 coding sequence is TGTGCCACCAGCACCGGGCGGCTCAATGAGCAGTTCTTC.

The J gene is TRBJ2-7, the V gene TRBV7-9; D gene unclear. This CDR3 contains 16 residues. Germline V lookup: CDR1 SEHNR, CDR2 FQNEAQ (reference sequence). The V gene lost 5 bases and the J gene lost 2 bases, with 19 bases spanning the gap. The CDR3 sequence is CASSPLFSVNPYEQYF. CDR3 DNA: TGTGCCAGCAGCCCTCTCTTTTCCGTCAACCCCTACGAGCAGTACTTC.

This sequence joins TRBV7-9 and TRBJ1-2; 8 nucleotides agree with TRBD1. V gave up 5 bases and J gave up 6 bases; unmatched junction bases: 8. CDR1 is SEHNR and CDR2 is FQNEAQ in the germline V gene (reference sequence). The CDR3 is 14 residues long. The CDR3 DNA reads TGTGCCAGCAGCCCTCGGACAGGGATAGATGGCTACACCTTC. It encodes CASSPRTGIDGYTF.

The V call is TRBV19, the J call TRBJ2-4, with D uncertain. The CDR3 spans 16 residues. The germline V gene encodes CDR1 LNHDA and CDR2 SQIVND (reference sequence). V dropped 3 bases and J dropped 0 bases, with 12 bases sitting between them. DNA for the CDR3: TGTGCCAGTAGTATTGGCCAGAGTCTAGCCAAAAACATTCAGTACTTC. Translated: CASSIGQSLAKNIQYF.

The J gene is TRBJ2-3, the V gene TRBV30, with no clear D. The CDR3 runs to 11 residues. Per the germline V gene, CDR1 is GTSNPN and CDR2 is SVGIG (reference sequence). V was clipped by 0 bases and J by 5 bases, with 3 bases between them. As DNA, the CDR3 is TGTGCCTGGAGTGTTGGAGATACGCAGTATTTT. It is translated as CAWSVGDTQYF. Full variable domain (missing parts from reference TRBV30 and TRBJ2-3): SQTIHQWPATLVQPVGSPLSLECTVEGTSNPNLYWYRQAAGRGLQLLFYSVGIGQISSEVPQNLSASRPQDRQFILSSKKLLLSDSGFYLCAWSVGDTQYFGPGTRLTVL.

The rearrangement joins TRBV4-2 to TRBJ2-5; the D call may be TRBD1 or TRBD2 (5 bases each). Between the trimmed V and J ends, which lost 4 bases and 4 bases, there was a span of 19 bases. The CDR3 is made up of 16 amino acids. Germline V CDR1 and CDR2: LGHNA, YNFKEQ. This CDR3 reads CASSPMTVRDGETQYF. For the CDR3, the DNA is TGTGCCAGCAGCCCCATGACTGTTCGGGACGGAGAGACCCAGTACTTC.

This chain connects TRBV19 to TRBJ1-1; no firm D call. V lost 5 bases to trimming and J lost 5 bases, with 15 bases between them. This CDR3 region has 14 residues. CDR1 is LNHDA, CDR2 SQIVND, per germline (reference sequence). The CDR3 sequence: CASSEDYLRTEAFF. The CDR3 DNA sequence: TGTGCCAGTAGTGAAGACTACCTGAGAACTGAAGCTTTCTTT.

The chain recombines TRBV24-1 with TRBJ2-1, with 11 bases matching TRBD2. Unmatched junction bases numbered 10, after V lost 5 bases and J lost 8 bases. Germline V gene lookup returns CDR1 KGHDR and CDR2 SFDVKD. This CDR3 is 16 amino acids long. In DNA form, the CDR3 reads TGTGCCACCAGTGGCTCCATAGCGGGAGGGCGGGATGAGCAGTTCTTC. This gives the protein CATSGSIAGGRDEQFF.

The rearrangement joins TRBV6-6 to TRBJ2-3; D unresolved. The V end lost 7 bases, the J end lost 0 bases, and 11 bases lay between the germline ends. The CDR3 length is 14 residues. CDR1 is MNHNY and CDR2 is SVGAGI in the germline V gene (reference sequence). This chain's CDR3 is CASTRVGSTDTQYF. In DNA, the CDR3 is TGTGCCAGCACTCGGGTCGGGAGCACAGATACGCAGTATTTT.

In this sample, this clonotype turned up a few times. The chain links TRBV27 to TRBJ2-7; 10 nucleotides line up with TRBD1. Germline CDR1 is MNHEY and CDR2 is SMNVEV (reference sequence). V lost 4 bases, J lost 6 bases, and 9 bases stayed unmatched. This CDR3 has 15 amino acids. CDR3 DNA: TGTGCCAGCAGTTCCGGGACAGGGGCAAGGACCGAGCAGTACTTC. It codes for CASSSGTGARTEQYF.

This clonotype has just a few counts. The V and J genes are TRBV27 and TRBJ2-5; possible D gene TRBD2, 6 bases. Trimming shortened V by 4 bases and J by 0 bases, and 12 bases separated the two germline ends. Germline assignment: CDR1 MNHEY and CDR2 SMNVEV (reference sequence). The CDR3 loop spans 15 amino acids. The CDR3 nucleotides are TGTGCCAGCAGTTACGGACTACTTTACCAAGAGACCCAGTACTTC. It specifies CASSYGLLYQETQYF.

There are a few counts of this clonotype. This sequence joins TRBV7-2 and TRBJ2-1; 13 positions agree with TRBD2. The germline V gene encodes CDR1 SGHTA and CDR2 FQGNSA. CDR3 size: 16 residues. The V gene end was trimmed by 3 bases and the J gene end by 2 bases; junction bases not matched to a gene: 1. CDR3 protein: CASSFTSGRAYNEQFF. CDR3 nucleotides: TGTGCCAGCAGCTTTACTAGCGGGAGGGCCTACAATGAGCAGTTCTTC.

The chain recombines TRBV19 with TRBJ1-1; possibly TRBD1 for D (5 bases). The V end was cut by 11 bases, the J end by 4 bases, with 14 bases between. Germline CDR1 and CDR2: LNHDA and SQIVND (reference sequence). There are 12 residues in the CDR3. The CDR3 loop reads CACARASTEAFF. As DNA, the CDR3 is TGTGCCTGCGCCAGGGCATCCACTGAAGCTTTCTTT.

The chain combines TRBV5-1 with TRBJ1-1, with a tentative D call TRBD1 (6 bases). Looked up from germline, CDR1 is SGHRS and CDR2 is YFSETQ. V was pared by 5 bases and J by 1 base, with 18 bases between. This CDR3 has 16 residues. The CDR3 coding sequence is TGCGCCAGCAGGAGTGGCAGGGGACTTGAGAACACTGAAGCTTTCTTT. Translating gives CASRSGRGLENTEAFF.

The V call is TRBV5-1, the J call TRBJ1-3; D not certain. CDR1 and CDR2 (germline): SGHRS, YFSETQ. CDR3 length equals 14 residues. V was cut by 1 base and J by 8 bases, with 13 bases left in between. The CDR3: CASSLLVQTDTIYF. As DNA, the CDR3 is TGCGCCAGCAGCTTGTTGGTTCAAACGGACACCATATATTTT.

This clonotype showed up just a few times. The chain has TRBV2 and TRBJ2-2; D unclear. Germline CDR1 is SNHLY and CDR2 is FYNNEI. Trimming removed 2 bases at V and 6 bases at J, with 13 bases between. The CDR3 contains 15 residues. The CDR3 DNA follows: TGTGCCAGCAGTGAACTACTATCACCGGCCGGGGAGCTGTTTTTT. Translation gives CASSELLSPAGELFF.

The chain carries TRBV15 and TRBJ2-3; a possible D gene is TRBD1 (5 bases). This CDR3 contains 14 residues. V lost 3 bases to trimming and J lost 4 bases, with 11 bases between them. Germline CDR1 LNHNV, CDR2 YYDKDF (reference sequence). The CDR3 nucleotides read TGTGCCACCAGCAGGAGCAGGGTGGCAGATACGCAGTATTTT. Amino acid sequence: CATSRSRVADTQYF.

The chain has TRBV6-2 or TRBV6-3 and TRBJ2-1; D is ambiguous. Germline CDR1 and CDR2: MNHEY and SVGEGT. This CDR3 is 13 amino acids long. Trimming stripped 2 bases from V and 9 bases from J, with 11 bases between. The DNA of the CDR3 is TGTGCCAGCAGTTACCTAAAGTTCGGTGAGCAGTTCTTC. It yields the protein CASSYLKFGEQFF.